This T cell receptor beta chain was identified in a study of T cell responses to AZD1222 COVID-19 vaccine. Across the whole study: Second doses at about 4 or about 12 weeks were pooled. Whole-study results and caveats: Seropositive at baseline were only a handful of AZD1222 recipients. Spike-specific TCR breadth and depth grew following two AZD1222 doses.

Only in-frame clones appear in the TCRdb table, and some are missing; sequencing was by immunoSEQ multiplex PCR. The sample lists approximately 140,000 clones, approximately 88% occurring once. Germline CDR1 MRHNA, CDR2 SNTAGT. This CDR3 is built from 14 residues. V was clipped by 4 bases and J by 3 bases, with 11 bases between them. Concerning this clone: Its matching antigen is unknown.

This TCR was recovered from an adult in good health. The sample was peripheral blood, taken on day 0 of AZD1222 vaccination. The chain links TRBV6-4 to TRBJ2-3; a weak D match, TRBD2 (5 bases). The CDR3 sequence is CASSGSPGTDTQYF. CDR3 sequence (DNA): TGTGCCAGCAGTGGCTCTCCGGGGACAGATACGCAGTATTTT.